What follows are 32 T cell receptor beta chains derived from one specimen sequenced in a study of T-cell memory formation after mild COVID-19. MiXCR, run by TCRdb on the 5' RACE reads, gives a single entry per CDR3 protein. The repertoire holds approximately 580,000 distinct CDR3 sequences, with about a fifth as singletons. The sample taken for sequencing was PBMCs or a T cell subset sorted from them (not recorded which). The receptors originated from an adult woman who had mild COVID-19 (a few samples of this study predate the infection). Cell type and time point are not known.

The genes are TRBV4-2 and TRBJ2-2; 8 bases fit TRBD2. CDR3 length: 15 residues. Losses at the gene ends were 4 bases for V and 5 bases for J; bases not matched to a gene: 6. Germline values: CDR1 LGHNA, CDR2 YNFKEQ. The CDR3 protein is CASSRRIAGTGELFF. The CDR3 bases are TGTGCCAGCAGCCGTCGTATAGCGGGAACCGGGGAGCTGTTTTTT.

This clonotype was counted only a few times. The chain's CDR3 is CASRFLAAYNEQFF. As DNA, the CDR3 is TGTGCCAGCAGATTTCTAGCGGCTTACAATGAGCAGTTCTTC. This chain links TRBV6-2 or TRBV6-3 with TRBJ2-1, with 7 bases identical to TRBD2. V gave up 6 bases and J gave up 4 bases; unmatched junction bases: 6. CDR3 length: 14 amino acids. CDR1 and CDR2 (germline): MNHEY, SVGEGT.

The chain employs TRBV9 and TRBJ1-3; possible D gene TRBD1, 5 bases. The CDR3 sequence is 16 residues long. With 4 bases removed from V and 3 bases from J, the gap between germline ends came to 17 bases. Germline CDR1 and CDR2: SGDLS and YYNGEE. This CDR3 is CASSPPGTRVGNTIYF. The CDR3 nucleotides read TGTGCCAGCAGCCCACCCGGTACCAGGGTTGGAAACACCATATATTTT.

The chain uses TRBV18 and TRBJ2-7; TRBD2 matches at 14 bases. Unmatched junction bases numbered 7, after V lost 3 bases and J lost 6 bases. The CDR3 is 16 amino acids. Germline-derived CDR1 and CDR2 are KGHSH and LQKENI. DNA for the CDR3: TGTGCCAGCTCACCCCCGGGACTAGCGGGAGTGGGCGAGCAGTACTTC. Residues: CASSPPGLAGVGEQYF.

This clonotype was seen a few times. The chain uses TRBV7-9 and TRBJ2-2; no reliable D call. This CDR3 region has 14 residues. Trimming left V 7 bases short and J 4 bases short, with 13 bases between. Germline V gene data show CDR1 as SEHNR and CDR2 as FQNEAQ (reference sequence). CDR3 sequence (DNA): TGTGCCAGCACTAAGGATGAGTCCACCGGGGAGCTGTTTTTT. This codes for CASTKDESTGELFF. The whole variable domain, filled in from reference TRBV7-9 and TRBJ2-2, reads DTGVSQNPRHKITKRGQNVTFRCDPISEHNRLYWYRQTLGQGPEFLTYFQNEAQLEKSRLLSDRFSAERPKGSFSTLEIQRTEQGDSAMYLCASTKDESTGELFFGEGSRLTVL.

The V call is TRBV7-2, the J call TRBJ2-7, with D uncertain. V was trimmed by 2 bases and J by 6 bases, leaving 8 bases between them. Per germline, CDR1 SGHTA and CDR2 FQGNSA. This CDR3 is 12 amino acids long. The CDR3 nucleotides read TGTGCCAGCAGCTTATCTAAGGCCGAGCAGTACTTC. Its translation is CASSLSKAEQYF.

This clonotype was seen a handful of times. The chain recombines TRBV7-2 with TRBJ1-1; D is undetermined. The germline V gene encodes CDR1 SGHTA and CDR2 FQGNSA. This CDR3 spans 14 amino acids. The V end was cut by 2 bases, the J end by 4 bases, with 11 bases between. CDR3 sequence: CASSLSPLGTEAFF. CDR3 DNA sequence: TGTGCCAGCAGCTTATCCCCCTTAGGCACTGAAGCTTTCTTT.

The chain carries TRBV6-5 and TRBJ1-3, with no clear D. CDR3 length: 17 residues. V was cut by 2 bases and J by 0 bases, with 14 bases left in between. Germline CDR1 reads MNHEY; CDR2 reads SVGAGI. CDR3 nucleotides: TGTGCCAGCAGTTACGCCGCGGGTCAGCTCTCTGGAAACACCATATATTTT. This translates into CASSYAAGQLSGNTIYF.

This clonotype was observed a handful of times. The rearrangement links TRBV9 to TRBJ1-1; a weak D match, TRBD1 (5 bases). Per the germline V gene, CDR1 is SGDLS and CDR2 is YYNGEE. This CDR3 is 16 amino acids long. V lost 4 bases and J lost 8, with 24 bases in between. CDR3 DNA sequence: TGTGCCAGCAGCCCGGCCGAAGGGGTCTTCCCCTGGGAAGCTTTCTTT. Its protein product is CASSPAEGVFPWEAFF.

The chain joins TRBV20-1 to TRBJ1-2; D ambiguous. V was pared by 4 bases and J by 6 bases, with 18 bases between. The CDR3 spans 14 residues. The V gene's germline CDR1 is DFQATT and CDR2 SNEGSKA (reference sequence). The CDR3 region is CSATPHGPGHGYTF. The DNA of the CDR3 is TGCAGTGCTACCCCACACGGGCCGGGCCATGGCTACACCTTC.

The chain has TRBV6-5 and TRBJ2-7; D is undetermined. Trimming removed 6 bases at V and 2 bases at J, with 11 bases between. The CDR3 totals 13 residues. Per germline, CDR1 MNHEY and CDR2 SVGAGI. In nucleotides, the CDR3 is TGTGCCAGCAGCTTACTTAGGACCTACGAGCAGTACTTC. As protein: CASSLLRTYEQYF.

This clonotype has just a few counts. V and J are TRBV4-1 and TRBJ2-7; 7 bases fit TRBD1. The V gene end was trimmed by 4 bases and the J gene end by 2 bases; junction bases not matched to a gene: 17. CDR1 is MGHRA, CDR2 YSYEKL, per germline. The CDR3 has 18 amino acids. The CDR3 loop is CASSLTGLASQAPYEQYF. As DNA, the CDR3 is TGCGCCAGCAGCCTGACAGGGTTGGCGTCTCAGGCGCCCTACGAGCAGTACTTC.

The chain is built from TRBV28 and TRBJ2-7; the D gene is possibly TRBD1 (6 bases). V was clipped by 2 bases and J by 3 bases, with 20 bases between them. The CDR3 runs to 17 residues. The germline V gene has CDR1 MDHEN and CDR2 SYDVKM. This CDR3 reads CASSLSPLTGTLYEQYF. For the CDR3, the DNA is TGTGCCAGCAGTTTAAGTCCCTTGACAGGTACTCTCTACGAGCAGTACTTC.

The CDR3 region is CSARQGLEVGEQYF. CDR3 nucleotide sequence: TGCAGTGCACGACAGGGACTAGAAGTAGGAGAGCAGTACTTC. The chain employs TRBV20-1 and TRBJ2-7; possible D gene TRBD2, 8 bases. With 6 bases removed from V and 7 bases from J, the gap between germline ends came to 22 bases. The germline V gene has CDR1 DFQATT and CDR2 SNEGSKA (reference sequence). The CDR3 spans 14 residues.

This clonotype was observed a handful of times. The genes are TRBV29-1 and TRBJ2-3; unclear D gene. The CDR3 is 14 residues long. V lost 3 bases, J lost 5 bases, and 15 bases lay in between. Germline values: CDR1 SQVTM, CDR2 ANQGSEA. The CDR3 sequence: CSVERLLSGDTQYF. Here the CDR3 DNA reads TGCAGCGTTGAGAGGCTCCTTAGTGGAGATACGCAGTATTTT.

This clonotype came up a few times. The CDR3 reads CASGRLAGIYNEQFF. The CDR3, as DNA: TGTGCTAGTGGCAGACTAGCGGGAATTTACAATGAGCAGTTCTTC. The rearrangement links TRBV12-5 to TRBJ2-1; TRBD2 matches at 11 bases. Germline CDR1 and CDR2: LGHNT and FRNRAP. The CDR3 loop spans 15 amino acids. With V trimmed by 6 bases and J by 4 bases, 5 bases remained unmatched.

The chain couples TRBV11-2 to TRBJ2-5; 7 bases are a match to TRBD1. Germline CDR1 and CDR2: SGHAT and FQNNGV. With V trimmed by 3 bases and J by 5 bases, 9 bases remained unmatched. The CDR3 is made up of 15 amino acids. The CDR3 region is CASSFSGPRGETQYF. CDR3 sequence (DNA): TGTGCCAGCAGCTTCTCGGGGCCCAGGGGGGAGACCCAGTACTTC. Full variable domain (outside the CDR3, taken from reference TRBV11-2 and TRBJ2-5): EAGVAQSPRYKIIEKRQSVAFWCNPISGHATLYWYQQILGQGPKLLIQFQNNGVVDDSQLPKDRFSAERLKGVDSTLKIQPAKLEDSAVYLCASSFSGPRGETQYFGPGTRLLVL.

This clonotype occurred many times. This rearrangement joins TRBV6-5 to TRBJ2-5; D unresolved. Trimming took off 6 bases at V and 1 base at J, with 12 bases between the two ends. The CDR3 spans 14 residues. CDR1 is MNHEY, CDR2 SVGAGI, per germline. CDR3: CASSFGRVQETQYF. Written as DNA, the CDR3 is TGTGCCAGCAGCTTCGGACGGGTCCAAGAGACCCAGTACTTC.

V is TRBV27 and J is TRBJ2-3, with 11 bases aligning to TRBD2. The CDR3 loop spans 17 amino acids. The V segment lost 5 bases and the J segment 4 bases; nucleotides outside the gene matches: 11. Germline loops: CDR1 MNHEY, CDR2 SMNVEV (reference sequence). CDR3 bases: TGTGCCAGCAGTGGGACTAGCGGAGCGGTTTACCCAGATACGCAGTATTTT. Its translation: CASSGTSGAVYPDTQYF.

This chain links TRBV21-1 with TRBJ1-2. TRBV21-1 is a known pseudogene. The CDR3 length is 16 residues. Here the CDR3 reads CASSKGDRNSNYGYTF. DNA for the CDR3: TGTGCCAGCAGCAAAGGTGACCGCAACAGTAACTATGGCTACACCTTC.

The CDR3 DNA sequence: TGCAGTGCTAGAGAACCACTCCGGGACACTGAAGCTTTCTTT. Translated, it gives CSAREPLRDTEAFF. V is TRBV20-1 and J is TRBJ1-1; unclear D gene. Germline V gene sequence: CDR1 DFQATT, CDR2 SNEGSKA (reference sequence). Trimming took off 0 bases at V and 3 bases at J, with 11 bases between the two ends. The CDR3 is made up of 14 amino acids.

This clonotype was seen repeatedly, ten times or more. CDR3 sequence: CATSESGTGSYEQYF. CDR3 nucleotide sequence: TGTGCCACCAGTGAATCCGGGACAGGGTCCTACGAGCAGTACTTC. This sequence joins TRBV24-1 and TRBJ2-7; 9 positions agree with TRBD1. The CDR3 has 15 residues. Per the germline V gene, CDR1 is KGHDR and CDR2 is SFDVKD. Trimming cost V 4 bases and J 1 base; bases outside gene matches: 4.

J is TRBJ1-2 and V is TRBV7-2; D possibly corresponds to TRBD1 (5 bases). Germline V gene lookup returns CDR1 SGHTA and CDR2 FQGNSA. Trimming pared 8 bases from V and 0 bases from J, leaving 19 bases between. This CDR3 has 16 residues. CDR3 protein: CASSRGGGRANYGYTF. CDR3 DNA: TGTGCCAGCTCCCGGGGCGGGGGAAGAGCTAACTATGGCTACACCTTC.

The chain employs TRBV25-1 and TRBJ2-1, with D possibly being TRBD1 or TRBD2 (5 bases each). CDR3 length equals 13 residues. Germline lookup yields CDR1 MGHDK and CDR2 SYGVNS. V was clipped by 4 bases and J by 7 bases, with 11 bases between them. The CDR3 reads CASSVPGPNEQFF. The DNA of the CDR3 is TGTGCCAGCAGTGTGCCGGGGCCGAATGAGCAGTTCTTC.

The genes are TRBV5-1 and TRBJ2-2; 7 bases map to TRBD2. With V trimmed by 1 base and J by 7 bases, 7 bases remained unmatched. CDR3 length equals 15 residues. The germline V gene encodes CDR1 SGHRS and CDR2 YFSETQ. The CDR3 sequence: CASSLRGSDSGELFF. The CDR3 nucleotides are TGCGCCAGCAGCTTGCGCGGGAGTGACAGCGGGGAGCTGTTTTTT.

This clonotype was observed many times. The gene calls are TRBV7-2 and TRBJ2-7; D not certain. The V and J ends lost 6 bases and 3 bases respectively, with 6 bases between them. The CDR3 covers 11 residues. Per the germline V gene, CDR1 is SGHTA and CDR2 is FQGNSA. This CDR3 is CASSLYYEQYF. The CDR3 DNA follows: TGTGCCAGCAGTCTTTACTACGAGCAGTACTTC.

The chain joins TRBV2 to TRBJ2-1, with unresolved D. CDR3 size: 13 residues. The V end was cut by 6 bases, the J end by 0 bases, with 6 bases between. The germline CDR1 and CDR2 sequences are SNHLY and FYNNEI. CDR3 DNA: TGTGCCAGCAGGGTGAACTCCTACAATGAGCAGTTCTTC. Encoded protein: CASRVNSYNEQFF.

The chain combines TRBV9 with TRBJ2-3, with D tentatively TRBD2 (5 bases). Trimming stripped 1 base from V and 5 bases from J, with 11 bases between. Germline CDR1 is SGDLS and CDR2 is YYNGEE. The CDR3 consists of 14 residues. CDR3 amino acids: CASSVTGLGDTQYF. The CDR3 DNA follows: TGTGCCAGCAGCGTAACGGGGTTGGGAGATACGCAGTATTTT. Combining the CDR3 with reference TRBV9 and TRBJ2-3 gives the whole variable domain DSGVTQTPKHLITATGQRVTLRCSPRSGDLSVYWYQQSLDQGLQFLIQYYNGEERAKGNILERFSAQQFPDLHSELNLSSLELGDSALYFCASSVTGLGDTQYFGPGTRLTVL.

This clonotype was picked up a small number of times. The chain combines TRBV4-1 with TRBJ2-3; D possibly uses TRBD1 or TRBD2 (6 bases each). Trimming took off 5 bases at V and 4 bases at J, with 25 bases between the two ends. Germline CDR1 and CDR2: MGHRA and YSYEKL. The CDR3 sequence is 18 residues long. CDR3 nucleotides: TGCGCCAGCAGCTCCCCCGGAAGGGGGGCTAGTTCGTCAGATACGCAGTATTTT. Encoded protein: CASSSPGRGASSSDTQYF.

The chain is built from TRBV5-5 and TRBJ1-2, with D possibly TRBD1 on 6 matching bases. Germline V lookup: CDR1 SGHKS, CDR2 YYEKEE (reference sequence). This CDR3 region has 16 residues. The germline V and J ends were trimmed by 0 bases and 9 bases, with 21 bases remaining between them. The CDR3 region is CASSLEQGRASRSYTF. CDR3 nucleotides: TGTGCCAGCAGCTTGGAACAGGGACGGGCCTCACGGAGCTACACCTTC. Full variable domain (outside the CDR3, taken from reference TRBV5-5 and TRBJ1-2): DAGVTQSPTHLIKTRGQQVTLRCSPISGHKSVSWYQQVLGQGPQFIFQYYEKEERGRGNFPDRFSARQFPNYSSELNVNALLLGDSALYLCASSLEQGRASRSYTFGSGTRLTVV.

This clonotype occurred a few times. The CDR3: CASSEALRLAGVFDEQFF. The CDR3 coding sequence is TGTGCCAGCAGTGAAGCGCTTCGGCTAGCGGGAGTGTTTGATGAGCAGTTCTTC. The chain carries TRBV2 and TRBJ2-1, with 10 bases fitting TRBD2. CDR3 length: 18 residues. V dropped 0 bases and J dropped 8; count of bases not matched to a gene: 13. Germline V gene lookup returns CDR1 SNHLY and CDR2 FYNNEI.

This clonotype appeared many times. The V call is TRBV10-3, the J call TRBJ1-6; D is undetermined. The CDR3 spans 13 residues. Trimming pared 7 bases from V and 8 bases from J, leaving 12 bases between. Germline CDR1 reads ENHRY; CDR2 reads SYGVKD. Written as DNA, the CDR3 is TGTGCCATCACTCCAGGCCAAGATTCACCCCTCCACTTT. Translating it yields CAITPGQDSPLHF.